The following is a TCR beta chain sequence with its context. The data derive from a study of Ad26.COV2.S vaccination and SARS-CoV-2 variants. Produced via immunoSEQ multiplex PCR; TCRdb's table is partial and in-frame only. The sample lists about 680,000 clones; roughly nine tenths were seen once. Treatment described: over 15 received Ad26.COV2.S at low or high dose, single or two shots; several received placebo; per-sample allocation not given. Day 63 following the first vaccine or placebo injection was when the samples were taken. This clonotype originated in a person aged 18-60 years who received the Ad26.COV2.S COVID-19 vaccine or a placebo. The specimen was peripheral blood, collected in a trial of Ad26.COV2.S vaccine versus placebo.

The DNA for the CDR3 is TGTGCCAGCAGCAAAAGGGGGACAGGGCTAGCGCCTAGCTCCTACGAGCAGTACTTC. It translates to CASSKRGTGLAPSSYEQYF. The chain couples TRBV21-1 to TRBJ2-7; TRBD1, the table's D call, was not compared with the DNA. TRBV21-1 is annotated as a pseudogene. The CDR3 has 19 amino acids.